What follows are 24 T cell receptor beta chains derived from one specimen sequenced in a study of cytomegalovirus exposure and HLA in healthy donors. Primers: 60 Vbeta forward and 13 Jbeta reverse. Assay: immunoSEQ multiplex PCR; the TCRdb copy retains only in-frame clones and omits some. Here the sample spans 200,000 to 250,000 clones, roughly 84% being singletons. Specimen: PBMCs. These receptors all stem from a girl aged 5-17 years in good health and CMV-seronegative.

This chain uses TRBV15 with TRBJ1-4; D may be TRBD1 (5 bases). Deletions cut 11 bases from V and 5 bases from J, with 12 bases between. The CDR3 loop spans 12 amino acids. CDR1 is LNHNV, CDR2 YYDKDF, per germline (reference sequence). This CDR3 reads CAAGYRNEKLFF. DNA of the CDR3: TGTGCCGCAGGGTACAGAAATGAAAAACTGTTTTTT.

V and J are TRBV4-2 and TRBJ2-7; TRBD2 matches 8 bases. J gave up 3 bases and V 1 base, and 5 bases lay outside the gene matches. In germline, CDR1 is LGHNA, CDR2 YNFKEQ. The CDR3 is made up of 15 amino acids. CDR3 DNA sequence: TGTGCCAGCAGCCAAGTACTAGCGGATCACTACGAGCAGTACTTC. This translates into CASSQVLADHYEQYF.

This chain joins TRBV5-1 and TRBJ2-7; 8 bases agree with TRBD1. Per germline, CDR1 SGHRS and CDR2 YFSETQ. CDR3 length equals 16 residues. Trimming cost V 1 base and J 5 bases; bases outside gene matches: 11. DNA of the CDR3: TGCGCCAGCAGCTTGAGCGGTCTGGGACAGGTCCACGAGCAGTACTTC. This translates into CASSLSGLGQVHEQYF. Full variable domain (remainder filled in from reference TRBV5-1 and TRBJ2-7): KAGVTQTPRYLIKTRGQQVTLSCSPISGHRSVSWYQQTPGQGLQFLFEYFSETQRNKGNFPGRFSGRQFSNSRSEMNVSTLELGDSALYLCASSLSGLGQVHEQYFGPGTRLTVT.

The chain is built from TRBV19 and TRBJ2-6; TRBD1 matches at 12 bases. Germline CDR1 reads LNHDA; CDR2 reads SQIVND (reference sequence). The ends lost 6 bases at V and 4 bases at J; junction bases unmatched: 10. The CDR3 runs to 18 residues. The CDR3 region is CASSRRGQGAQGANVLTF. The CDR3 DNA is TGTGCCAGTAGCAGAAGGGGACAGGGGGCGCAAGGGGCCAACGTCCTGACTTTC.

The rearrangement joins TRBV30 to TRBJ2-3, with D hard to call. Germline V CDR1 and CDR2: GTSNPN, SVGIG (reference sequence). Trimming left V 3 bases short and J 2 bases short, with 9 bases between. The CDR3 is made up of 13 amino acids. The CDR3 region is CAWRRGATDTQYF. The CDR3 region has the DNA TGTGCCTGGAGGCGCGGAGCCACAGATACGCAGTATTTT. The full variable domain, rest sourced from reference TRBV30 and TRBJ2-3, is SQTIHQWPATLVQPVGSPLSLECTVEGTSNPNLYWYRQAAGRGLQLLFYSVGIGQISSEVPQNLSASRPQDRQFILSSKKLLLSDSGFYLCAWRRGATDTQYFGPGTRLTVL.

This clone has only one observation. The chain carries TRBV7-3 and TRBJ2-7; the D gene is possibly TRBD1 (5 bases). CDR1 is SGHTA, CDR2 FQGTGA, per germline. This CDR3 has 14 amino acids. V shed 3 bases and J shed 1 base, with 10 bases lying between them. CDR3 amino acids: CASSFAGQSYEQYF. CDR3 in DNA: TGTGCCAGCAGCTTCGCAGGACAATCCTACGAGCAGTACTTC.

CDR3 in DNA: TGCGCCAGCATGATCGGAGGTTTTGGTATGAACACTGAAGCTTTCTTT. Its translation is CASMIGGFGMNTEAFF. The chain is built from TRBV5-1 and TRBJ1-1; D gene unclear. Germline V gene lookup returns CDR1 SGHRS and CDR2 YFSETQ. The CDR3 consists of 16 residues. The germline V and J ends were trimmed by 6 bases and 0 bases, with 18 bases remaining between them.

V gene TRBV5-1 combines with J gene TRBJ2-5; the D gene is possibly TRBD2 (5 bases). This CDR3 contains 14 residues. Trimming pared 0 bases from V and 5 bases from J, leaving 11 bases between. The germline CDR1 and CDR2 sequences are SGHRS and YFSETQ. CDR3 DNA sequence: TGCGCCAGCAGCTTGGAGGGAGTCCTCGAGACCCAGTACTTC. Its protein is CASSLEGVLETQYF.

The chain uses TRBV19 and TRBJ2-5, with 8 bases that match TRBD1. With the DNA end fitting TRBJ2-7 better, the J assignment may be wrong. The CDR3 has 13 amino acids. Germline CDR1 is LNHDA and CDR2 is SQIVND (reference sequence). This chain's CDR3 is CASSPGQVNEQYF. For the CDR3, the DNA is TGTGCCAGTAGTCCGGGACAGGTGAACGAGCAGTACTTC.

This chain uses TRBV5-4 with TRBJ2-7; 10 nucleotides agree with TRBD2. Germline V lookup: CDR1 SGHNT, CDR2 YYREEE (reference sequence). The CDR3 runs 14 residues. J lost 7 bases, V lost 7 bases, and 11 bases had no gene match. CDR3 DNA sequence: TGTGCCAGCGGACCAGCTAGCGGGAGCGGGGAGCAGTACTTC. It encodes CASGPASGSGEQYF.

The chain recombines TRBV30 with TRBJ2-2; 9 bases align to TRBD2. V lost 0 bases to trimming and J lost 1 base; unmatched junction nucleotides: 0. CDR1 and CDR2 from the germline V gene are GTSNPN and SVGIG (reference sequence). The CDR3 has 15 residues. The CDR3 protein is CAWSVAGGNTGELFF. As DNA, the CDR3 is TGTGCCTGGAGTGTAGCGGGGGGGAACACCGGGGAGCTGTTTTTT. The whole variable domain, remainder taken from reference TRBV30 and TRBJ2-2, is SQTIHQWPATLVQPVGSPLSLECTVEGTSNPNLYWYRQAAGRGLQLLFYSVGIGQISSEVPQNLSASRPQDRQFILSSKKLLLSDSGFYLCAWSVAGGNTGELFFGEGSRLTVL.

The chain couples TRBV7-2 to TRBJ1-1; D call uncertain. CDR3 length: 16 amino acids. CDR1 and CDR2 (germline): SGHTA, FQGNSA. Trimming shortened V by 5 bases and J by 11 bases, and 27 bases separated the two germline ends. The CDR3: CASSPGLRTSRAIAFF. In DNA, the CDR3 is TGTGCCAGCAGCCCCGGACTAAGGACCAGCCGTGCCATCGCTTTCTTT.

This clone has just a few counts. CDR3 region: CASRRGGGGQPQHF. The CDR3 DNA sequence: TGTGCCAGCAGGCGGGGTGGGGGAGGTCAGCCCCAGCATTTT. The chain recombines TRBV28 with TRBJ1-5, with a weak D call TRBD1 (5 bases). The CDR3 loop spans 14 amino acids. Deletions cut 6 bases from V and 6 bases from J, with 15 bases between. From germline, CDR1 is MDHEN and CDR2 SYDVKM.

This chain's CDR3 is CASSYSYTGQGYEQYF. The CDR3 nucleotides are TGTGCCAGCAGTTACTCGTATACGGGACAGGGCTACGAGCAGTACTTC. The chain is built from TRBV6-6 and TRBJ2-7, with TRBD1 matching 9 bases. Trimming at V came to 0 bases and at J to 3 bases, leaving 6 bases not matched to a gene. The germline V gene has CDR1 MNHNY and CDR2 SVGAGI (reference sequence). The CDR3 runs to 16 residues.

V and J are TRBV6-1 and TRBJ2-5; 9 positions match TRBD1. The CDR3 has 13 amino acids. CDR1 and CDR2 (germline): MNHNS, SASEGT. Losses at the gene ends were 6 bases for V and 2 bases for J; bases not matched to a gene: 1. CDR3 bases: TGTGCCAGCAGGACAGGGGGTCAAGAGACCCAGTACTTC. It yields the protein CASRTGGQETQYF.

The CDR3 protein is CASSEAPSSYNSPLHF. In DNA, the CDR3 is TGTGCCAGCAGTGAAGCTCCGAGCTCCTATAATTCACCCCTCCACTTT. The rearrangement links TRBV6-1 to TRBJ1-6; no clear D gene. In germline, CDR1 is MNHNS, CDR2 SASEGT. V lost 0 bases, J lost 0 bases, and 6 bases lay in between. The length of the CDR3 is 16 residues.

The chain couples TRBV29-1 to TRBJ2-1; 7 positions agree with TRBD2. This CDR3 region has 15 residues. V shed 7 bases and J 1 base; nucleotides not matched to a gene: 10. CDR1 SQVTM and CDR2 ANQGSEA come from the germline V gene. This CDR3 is CSARSGGGSYNEQFF. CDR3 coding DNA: TGCAGCGCCCGAAGTGGGGGGGGTTCCTACAATGAGCAGTTCTTC.

The DNA of the CDR3 is TGTGCCAGTAGTCCCGGTATTCAGCCCCAGCATTTT. Amino acid sequence: CASSPGIQPQHF. The chain joins TRBV19 to TRBJ1-5; no clear D. The CDR3 sequence is 12 residues long. The germline V gene encodes CDR1 LNHDA and CDR2 SQIVND (reference sequence). V was clipped by 5 bases and J by 6 bases, with 8 bases between them.

The CDR3 protein is CASSMASTGNTIYF. The CDR3 nucleotides read TGTGCCAGTAGTATGGCTTCGACTGGAAACACCATATATTTT. The rearrangement uses TRBV19 and TRBJ1-3; D gene uncertain. V lost 3 bases to trimming and J lost 2 bases, with 8 bases between them. CDR3 length: 14 amino acids. The V gene's germline CDR1 is LNHDA and CDR2 SQIVND (reference sequence).

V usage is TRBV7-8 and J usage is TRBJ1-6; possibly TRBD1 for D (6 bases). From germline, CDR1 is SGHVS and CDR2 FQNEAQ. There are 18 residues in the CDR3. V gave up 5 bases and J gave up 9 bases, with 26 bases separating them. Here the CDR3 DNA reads TGTGCCAGCAGCCGAACTCCAAAGGATGGGGGCTTGGGTTCACCCCTCCACTTT. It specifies CASSRTPKDGGLGSPLHF.

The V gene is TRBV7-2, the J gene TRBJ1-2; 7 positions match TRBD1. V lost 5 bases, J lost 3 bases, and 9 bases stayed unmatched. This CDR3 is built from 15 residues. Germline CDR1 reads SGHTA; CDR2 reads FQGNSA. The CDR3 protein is CASSPATGADYGYTF. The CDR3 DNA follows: TGTGCCAGCAGCCCCGCCACAGGGGCCGACTATGGCTACACCTTC. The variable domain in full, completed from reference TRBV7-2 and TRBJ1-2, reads GAGVSQSPSNKVTEKGKDVELRCDPISGHTALYWYRQSLGQGLEFLIYFQGNSAPDKSGLPSDRFSAERTGGSVSTLTIQRTQQEDSAVYLCASSPATGADYGYTFGSGTRLTVV.

This CDR3 reads CASSQNIGGSGNTIYF. In DNA, the CDR3 is TGCGCCAGCAGCCAAAATATAGGGGGCTCTGGAAACACCATATATTTT. The chain is built from TRBV4-3 and TRBJ1-3; a weak D match, TRBD1 (6 bases). Per germline, CDR1 LGHNA and CDR2 YSLEER. The CDR3 runs to 16 residues. Trimming pared 2 bases from V and 0 bases from J, leaving 11 bases between.

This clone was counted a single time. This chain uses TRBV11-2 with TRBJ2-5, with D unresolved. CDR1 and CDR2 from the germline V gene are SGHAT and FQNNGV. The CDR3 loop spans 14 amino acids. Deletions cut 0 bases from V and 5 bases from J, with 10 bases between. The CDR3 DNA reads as TGTGCCAGCAGCTTAGAGGCAGGCAGGGAGACCCAGTACTTC. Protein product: CASSLEAGRETQYF.

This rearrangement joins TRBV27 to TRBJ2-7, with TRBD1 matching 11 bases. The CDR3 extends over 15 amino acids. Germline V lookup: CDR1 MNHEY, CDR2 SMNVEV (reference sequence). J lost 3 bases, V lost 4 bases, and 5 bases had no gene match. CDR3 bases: TGTGCCAGCAGTTATGCGGGGACAGGGGGCTACGAGCAGTACTTC. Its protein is CASSYAGTGGYEQYF.